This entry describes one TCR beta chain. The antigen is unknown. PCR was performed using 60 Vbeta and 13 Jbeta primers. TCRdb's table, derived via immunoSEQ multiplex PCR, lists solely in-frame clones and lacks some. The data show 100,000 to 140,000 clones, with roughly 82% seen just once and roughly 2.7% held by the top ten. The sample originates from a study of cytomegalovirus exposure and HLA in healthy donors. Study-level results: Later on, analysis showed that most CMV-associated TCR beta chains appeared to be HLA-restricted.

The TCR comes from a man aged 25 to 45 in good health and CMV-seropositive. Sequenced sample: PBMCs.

The CDR3 DNA is TGCGCCAGCAGCTTGGGACAGTATAATTCACCCCTCCACTTT. This sequence encodes CASSLGQYNSPLHF. The chain links TRBV5-1 to TRBJ1-6; tentatively, D is TRBD1 (5 bases). The germline V and J ends were trimmed by 0 bases and 4 bases, with 5 bases remaining between them. Germline lookup yields CDR1 SGHRS and CDR2 YFSETQ. The CDR3 has 14 amino acids.